This T cell receptor beta chain was recovered during a study of T cell repertoires in cytomegalovirus infection. From the reads, TCRdb called clonotypes with MiXCR, one entry per CDR3 protein. The sample has more than 250,000 distinct CDR3 sequences; approximately 25% are singletons. Notes on this clonotype: What it binds is not known.

The CDR3 covers 15 residues. Germline-derived CDR1 and CDR2 are SGHNT and YYREEE (reference sequence). With 5 bases clipped from V and 5 bases from J, the junction kept 9 bases outside the gene matches. V and J are TRBV5-4 and TRBJ2-1, with 8 bases fitting TRBD2. The input for sequencing was cultured PBMCs, taken from culture after CMV antigen stimulation. This TCR derives from a human donor in good health (CMV status not recorded). Some clones in this sample may be carry-over from other donors' samples. Here the CDR3 reads CASSYPGSGNNEQFF. The CDR3 bases are TGTGCCAGCAGTTATCCGGGTAGCGGGAACAATGAGCAGTTCTTC.